These 25 T cell receptor beta chains were all obtained from the same sample, sequenced in a study of blood T cell repertoires in COVID-19. Assay: immunoSEQ multiplex PCR; the TCRdb copy retains only in-frame clones and omits some. The table lists about 260,000 clones, approximately 86% of them singletons, with approximately 5.3% in the top ten. The sample taken for sequencing was peripheral blood. These receptors were obtained from an older woman with COVID-19, enrolled during active disease.

The gene calls are TRBV19 and TRBJ2-7, with 8 nucleotides matching TRBD1. V trimming: 0 bases; J trimming: 3 bases; junction bases outside the gene matches: 7. This CDR3 contains 16 residues. CDR1 LNHDA and CDR2 SQIVND come from the germline V gene (reference sequence). CDR3 region: CASSIDQGQGSYEQYF. The CDR3 DNA is TGTGCCAGTAGTATAGATCAAGGACAGGGAAGCTACGAGCAGTACTTC.

The rearrangement joins TRBV28 to TRBJ1-5; TRBD1 matches at 7 bases. Trimming at V came to 1 base and at J to 0 bases, leaving 3 bases not matched to a gene. Germline loops: CDR1 MDHEN, CDR2 SYDVKM. The CDR3 sequence is 16 residues long. The CDR3 DNA is TGTGCCAGCAGTTTATTGGGGACAGATAGCAATCAGCCCCAGCATTTT. Protein: CASSLLGTDSNQPQHF.

V usage is TRBV7-8 and J usage is TRBJ1-5, with D uncertain. The CDR3 is 15 amino acids. The V end was cut by 5 bases, the J end by 4 bases, with 15 bases between. CDR1 and CDR2 from the germline V gene are SGHVS and FQNEAQ. CDR3 DNA: TGTGCCAGCAGCCCCCCGTCGGGTAGAAATCAGCCCCAGCATTTT. Amino acid sequence: CASSPPSGRNQPQHF.

This clone was recorded a few times. The chain has TRBV27 and TRBJ2-3; 10 nucleotides agree with TRBD2. This CDR3 contains 18 residues. The V segment lost 2 bases and the J segment 0 bases; nucleotides outside the gene matches: 8. The V gene's germline CDR1 is MNHEY and CDR2 SMNVEV (reference sequence). The CDR3, as DNA: TGTGCCAGCAGTTTAGGGCTAGCGGGAGCTTCTAGCACAGATACGCAGTATTTT. This translates into CASSLGLAGASSTDTQYF.

The rearrangement uses TRBV5-1 and TRBJ1-5; the D is unclear. Germline CDR1 and CDR2: SGHRS and YFSETQ. V lost 1 base, J lost 2 bases, and 7 bases lay in between. This CDR3 region has 14 residues. In nucleotides, the CDR3 is TGCGCCAGCAGCTTGCTCGGGGGCAATCAGCCCCAGCATTTT. This codes for CASSLLGGNQPQHF.

The rearrangement joins TRBV15 to TRBJ2-3; possibly TRBD1 for D (5 bases). Germline CDR1 and CDR2: LNHNV and YYDKDF (reference sequence). The CDR3 extends over 17 amino acids. Trimming removed 0 bases from V and 1 base from J, with 14 bases in between. The CDR3 sequence: CATSRDRGFEGTDTQYF. DNA of the CDR3: TGTGCCACCAGCAGAGATAGGGGATTCGAAGGCACAGATACGCAGTATTTT.

The V gene is TRBV11-3, the J gene TRBJ2-1; 14 bases are a match to TRBD2. The CDR3 contains 14 residues. Germline values: CDR1 SGHNT, CDR2 YENEEA. Trimming took 5 bases from V and 14 from J; bases not matched to a gene: 8. The CDR3 coding sequence is TGTGCCAGCAGCCCGGGGACTAGCGGGAGTCAGGAGTTCTTC. Amino acid sequence: CASSPGTSGSQEFF.

The chain recombines TRBV28 with TRBJ1-2; D remains unclear. The germline V gene has CDR1 MDHEN and CDR2 SYDVKM. Trimming shortened V by 5 bases and J by 4 bases, and 11 bases separated the two germline ends. The CDR3 consists of 13 residues. The CDR3 reads CASSPQRVYGYTF. CDR3 bases: TGTGCCAGCAGTCCCCAGAGGGTCTATGGCTACACCTTC.

The rearrangement uses TRBV30 and TRBJ1-5; D perhaps matches TRBD1 (6 bases). The CDR3 spans 13 residues. Germline V gene sequence: CDR1 GTSNPN, CDR2 SVGIG (reference sequence). V was clipped by 1 base and J by 5 bases, with 9 bases between them. CDR3 sequence (DNA): TGTGCCTGGAGTGGACAGGTCCATCAGCCCCAGCATTTT. Protein sequence: CAWSGQVHQPQHF.

The rearrangement links TRBV9 to TRBJ2-1; 7 bases align to TRBD2. Germline V gene sequence: CDR1 SGDLS, CDR2 YYNGEE. The V gene end was trimmed by 3 bases and the J gene end by 2 bases; junction bases not matched to a gene: 8. CDR3 length: 16 amino acids. The chain's CDR3 is CASSAPRAGAYNEQFF. The CDR3 nucleotides are TGTGCCAGCAGCGCCCCTCGGGCGGGGGCCTACAATGAGCAGTTCTTC.

This clone was seen just once. The genes are TRBV7-8 and TRBJ2-2; tentatively, D is TRBD2 (6 bases). The CDR3 is 16 residues long. Trimming removed 2 bases at V and 2 bases at J, with 12 bases between. CDR1 is SGHVS and CDR2 is FQNEAQ in the germline V gene. The CDR3 here is CASSLLQAGNTGELFF. The CDR3 DNA reads TGTGCCAGCAGCTTACTTCAAGCGGGCAACACCGGGGAGCTGTTTTTT.

This chain connects TRBV30 to TRBJ1-1; a weak D match, TRBD1 (6 bases). Germline values: CDR1 GTSNPN, CDR2 SVGIG (reference sequence). Between the trimmed V and J ends, which lost 0 bases and 2 bases, there was a span of 13 bases. The CDR3 spans 15 residues. The CDR3 sequence is CAWSVLRGLNTEAFF. CDR3 in DNA: TGTGCCTGGAGTGTACTGAGGGGGTTAAACACTGAAGCTTTCTTT.

This rearrangement joins TRBV4-1 to TRBJ2-1; D possibly corresponds to TRBD2 (6 bases). The CDR3 has 16 amino acids. CDR1 is MGHRA, CDR2 YSYEKL, per germline. Trimming stripped 2 bases from V and 8 bases from J, with 19 bases between. CDR3 DNA sequence: TGCGCCAGCAGCCAACCGGGACTTACCCTCCGGGATGAGCAGTTCTTC. Protein sequence: CASSQPGLTLRDEQFF.

This chain uses TRBV5-4 with TRBJ2-1, with 10 positions matching TRBD1. The germline V gene encodes CDR1 SGHNT and CDR2 YYREEE (reference sequence). V shed 4 bases and J 0 bases; nucleotides not matched to a gene: 4. The CDR3 runs 16 residues. The CDR3 reads CASSPRTGGSYNEQFF. As DNA, the CDR3 is TGTGCCAGCAGCCCTCGGACAGGGGGCTCCTACAATGAGCAGTTCTTC.

The chain is built from TRBV5-1 and TRBJ2-5, with 9 bases that match TRBD2. CDR1 SGHRS and CDR2 YFSETQ come from the germline V gene. The V segment lost 5 bases and the J segment 1 base; nucleotides outside the gene matches: 18. The CDR3 runs to 19 residues. The CDR3 loop reads CASSSLRVAGVGSQETQYF. The CDR3 DNA is TGCGCCAGCAGTAGCCTGAGAGTAGCGGGAGTCGGCAGCCAAGAGACCCAGTACTTC.

This rearrangement joins TRBV30 to TRBJ2-3, with D possibly being TRBD2 (5 bases). This CDR3 region has 16 residues. The V and J ends lost 2 bases and 5 bases respectively, with 20 bases between them. Germline V gene data show CDR1 as GTSNPN and CDR2 as SVGIG (reference sequence). This CDR3 is CAWSKGRRGPGDTQYF. The CDR3 DNA reads TGTGCCTGGAGTAAAGGCCGGCGAGGGCCCGGAGATACGCAGTATTTT.

CDR3 bases: TGTGCCAGCAGTTTCCCCCCCAGAGGTAGCGGGAGGGGCTACGAGCAGTACTTC. Protein product: CASSFPPRGSGRGYEQYF. The V call is TRBV28, the J call TRBJ2-7, with 11 bases matching TRBD2. Germline V gene data show CDR1 as MDHEN and CDR2 as SYDVKM. CDR3 length: 18 amino acids. V lost 3 bases and J lost 3; bases outside the gene matches: 13. Together with reference TRBV28 and TRBJ2-7, the CDR3 gives the full variable domain: DVKVTQSSRYLVKRTGEKVFLECVQDMDHENMFWYRQDPGLGLRLIYFSYDVKMKEKGDIPEGYSVSREKKERFSLILESASTNQTSMYLCASSFPPRGSGRGYEQYFGPGTRLTVT.

This chain links TRBV9 with TRBJ2-7, with 14 bases lining up with TRBD2. V shed 4 bases and J 6 bases; nucleotides not matched to a gene: 6. The germline V gene encodes CDR1 SGDLS and CDR2 YYNGEE. The CDR3 length is 15 residues. DNA for the CDR3: TGTGCCAGCAGCCCCCAGGGACTAGCGGGAGCCGAGCAGTACTTC. Translation: CASSPQGLAGAEQYF.

The chain has TRBV28 and TRBJ1-5; D not certain. Germline CDR1 MDHEN, CDR2 SYDVKM. The CDR3 spans 14 residues. Trimming took off 6 bases at V and 4 bases at J, with 13 bases between the two ends. CDR3 DNA sequence: TGTGCCAGCAGCCCCAGTGGCGGTAATCAGCCCCAGCATTTT. Protein sequence: CASSPSGGNQPQHF.

This chain connects TRBV25-1 to TRBJ1-3, with D unresolved. This CDR3 comprises 14 residues. V was shortened by 2 bases and J by 1 base, with 6 bases between the two germline ends. Looked up from germline, CDR1 is MGHDK and CDR2 is SYGVNS. CDR3 DNA sequence: TGTGCCAGCAGTGAAGCGATTTCTGGAAACACCATATATTTT. It encodes CASSEAISGNTIYF.

V is TRBV7-2 and J is TRBJ2-1; TRBD2 agrees at 9 bases. There are 15 residues in the CDR3. V dropped 1 base and J dropped 5; count of bases not matched to a gene: 3. The germline CDR1 and CDR2 sequences are SGHTA and FQGNSA. CDR3 nucleotides: TGTGCCAGCAGCTTAGGGACTAGCGTACACAATGAGCAGTTCTTC. Protein: CASSLGTSVHNEQFF.

To note about this clone: At the DNA level, this CDR3 is encoded by other sequences in the same sample as well. The chain links TRBV28 to TRBJ1-2; D unresolved. This CDR3 has 13 amino acids. V lost 3 bases and J 5 bases, leaving 10 bases between the germline ends. Germline CDR1 reads MDHEN; CDR2 reads SYDVKM. The CDR3 DNA is TGTGCCAGCAGTTTTGTTTCTAGGTATGGCTACACCTTC. Residues: CASSFVSRYGYTF.

This rearrangement joins TRBV2 to TRBJ1-5; 10 bases are shared with TRBD1. V gave up 7 bases and J gave up 0 bases; unmatched junction bases: 6. There are 16 residues in the CDR3. Germline V CDR1 and CDR2: SNHLY, FYNNEI. The CDR3 sequence: CASILDRGISNQPQHF. The CDR3 DNA reads as TGTGCCAGCATATTGGACAGGGGGATTAGCAATCAGCCCCAGCATTTT.

This clone was seen only once. V gene TRBV5-1 combines with J gene TRBJ1-1, with D perhaps matching TRBD1 (5 bases). CDR3 size: 13 residues. Germline V gene data show CDR1 as SGHRS and CDR2 as YFSETQ. V lost 4 bases to trimming and J lost 3 bases, with 10 bases between them. Here the CDR3 DNA reads TGCGCCAGCAGCCAGGACATCTACACTGAAGCTTTCTTT. As protein: CASSQDIYTEAFF.

This chain joins TRBV6-4 and TRBJ1-1; 9 bases align to TRBD1. With V trimmed by 3 bases and J by 5 bases, 10 bases remained unmatched. Germline-derived CDR1 and CDR2 are MRHNA and SNTAGT. The CDR3 is made up of 16 amino acids. The CDR3 bases are TGTGCCAGCAGTGAGGCGGGACAGGGTTATTGGACTGAAGCTTTCTTT. Translated: CASSEAGQGYWTEAFF.